Detailed here is one TCR beta chain. The antigen remains undetermined. The sample comes from a study of CD8 T cells in Susac syndrome. Study findings and constraints: The study's TCR sequencing and HLA analysis covered a relatively small number of individuals, and the study acknowledged this.

Random hexamers were used to reverse transcribe 0.5 to 1 ug of RNA. The immunoSEQ assay covered 54 Vbeta and 13 Jbeta segments for CDR3. TCRdb reprocessed the immunoSEQ multiplex PCR reads with MiXCR, giving one entry per CDR3 protein. The sample yields 150,000 to 160,000 distinct CDR3 sequences, roughly 95% seen once. Negative isolation was used for CD8+ and CD4+ T cells and FACS enrichment for TEMRA cells. Germline assignment: CDR1 SQVTM and CDR2 ANQGSEA. V dropped 5 bases and J dropped 1 base, with 17 bases sitting between them. The CDR3 covers 15 residues. The source material was CD8+ T cells from PBMCs. This TCR was sampled from a human donor with multiple sclerosis. The chain employs TRBV29-1 and TRBJ1-1; D is possibly TRBD1 (5 bases). The chain's CDR3 is CSVKLLGRSNTEAFF. The CDR3 nucleotides read TGCAGCGTTAAATTATTGGGACGCTCGAACACTGAAGCTTTCTTT.